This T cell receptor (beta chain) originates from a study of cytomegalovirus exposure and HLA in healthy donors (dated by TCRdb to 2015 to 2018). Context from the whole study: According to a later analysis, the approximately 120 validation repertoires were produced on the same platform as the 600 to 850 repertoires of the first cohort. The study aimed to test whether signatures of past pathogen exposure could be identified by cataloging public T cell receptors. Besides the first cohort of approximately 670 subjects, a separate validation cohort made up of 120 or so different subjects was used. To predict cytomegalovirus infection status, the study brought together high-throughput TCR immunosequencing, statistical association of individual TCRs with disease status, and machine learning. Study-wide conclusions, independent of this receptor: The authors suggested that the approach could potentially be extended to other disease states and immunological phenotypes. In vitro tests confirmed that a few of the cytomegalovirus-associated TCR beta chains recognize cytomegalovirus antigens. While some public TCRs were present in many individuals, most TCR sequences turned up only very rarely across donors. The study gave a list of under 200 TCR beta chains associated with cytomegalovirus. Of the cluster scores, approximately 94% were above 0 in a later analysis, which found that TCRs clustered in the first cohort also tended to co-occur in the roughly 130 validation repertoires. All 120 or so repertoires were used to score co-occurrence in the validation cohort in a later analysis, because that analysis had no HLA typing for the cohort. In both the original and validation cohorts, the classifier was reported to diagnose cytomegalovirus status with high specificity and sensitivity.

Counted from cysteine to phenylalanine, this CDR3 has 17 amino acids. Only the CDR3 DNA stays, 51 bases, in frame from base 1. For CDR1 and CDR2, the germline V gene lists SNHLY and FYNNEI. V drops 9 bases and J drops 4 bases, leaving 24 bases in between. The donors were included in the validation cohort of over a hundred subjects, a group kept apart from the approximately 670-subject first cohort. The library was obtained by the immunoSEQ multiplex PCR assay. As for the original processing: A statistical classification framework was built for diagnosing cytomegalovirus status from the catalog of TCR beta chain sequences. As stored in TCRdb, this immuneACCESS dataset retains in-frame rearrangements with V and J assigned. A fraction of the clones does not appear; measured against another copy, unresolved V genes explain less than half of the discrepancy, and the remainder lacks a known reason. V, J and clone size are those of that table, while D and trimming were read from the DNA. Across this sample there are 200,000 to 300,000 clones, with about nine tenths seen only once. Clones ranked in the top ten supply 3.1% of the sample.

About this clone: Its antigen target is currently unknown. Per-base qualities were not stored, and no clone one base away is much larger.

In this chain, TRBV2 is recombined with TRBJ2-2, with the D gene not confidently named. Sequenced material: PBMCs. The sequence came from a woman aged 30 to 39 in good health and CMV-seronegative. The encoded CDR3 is CASSTSALAARTGELFF. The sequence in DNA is TGTGCCAGTTCCACCTCCGCCCTTGCGGCCCGCACCGGGGAGCTGTTTTTT.